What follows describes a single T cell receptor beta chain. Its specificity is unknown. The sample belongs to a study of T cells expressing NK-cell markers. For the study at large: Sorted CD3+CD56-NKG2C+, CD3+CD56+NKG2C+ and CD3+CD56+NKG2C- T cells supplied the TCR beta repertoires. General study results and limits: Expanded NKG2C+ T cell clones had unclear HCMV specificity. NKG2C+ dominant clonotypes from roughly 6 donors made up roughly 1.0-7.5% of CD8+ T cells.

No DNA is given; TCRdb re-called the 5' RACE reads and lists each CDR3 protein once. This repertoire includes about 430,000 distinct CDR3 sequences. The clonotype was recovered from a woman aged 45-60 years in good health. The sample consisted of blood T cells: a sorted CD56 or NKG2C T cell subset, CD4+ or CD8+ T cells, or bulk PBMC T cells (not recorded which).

CDR3 sequence: CATTPGSSGIKQFF. This sequence joins TRBV19 and TRBJ2-1; TCRdb's D call, TRBD2, is unchecked because there is no DNA. The germline CDR1 and CDR2 sequences are LNHDA and SQIVND (reference sequence). The CDR3 extends over 14 amino acids.